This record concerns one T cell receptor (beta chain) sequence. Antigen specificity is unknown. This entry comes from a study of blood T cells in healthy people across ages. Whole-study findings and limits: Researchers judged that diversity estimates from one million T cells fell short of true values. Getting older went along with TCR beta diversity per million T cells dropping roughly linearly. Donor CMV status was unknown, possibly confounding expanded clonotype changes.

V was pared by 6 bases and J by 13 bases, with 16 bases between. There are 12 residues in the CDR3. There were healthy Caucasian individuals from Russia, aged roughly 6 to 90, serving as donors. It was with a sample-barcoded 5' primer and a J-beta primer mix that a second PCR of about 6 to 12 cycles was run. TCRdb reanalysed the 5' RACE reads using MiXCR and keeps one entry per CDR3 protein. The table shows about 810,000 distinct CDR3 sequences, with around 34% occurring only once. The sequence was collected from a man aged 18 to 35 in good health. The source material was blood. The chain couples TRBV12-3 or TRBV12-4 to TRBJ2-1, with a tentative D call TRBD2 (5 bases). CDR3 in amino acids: CASSPPGETQFF. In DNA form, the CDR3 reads TGTGCCAGCAGCCCGCCTGGGGAGACCCAGTTCTTC.